The next 10 T cell receptor beta chains were all read from a single sample in a study of blood T cells in healthy people across ages. PCR was performed a second time for roughly 6 to 12 cycles using a sample-barcoded 5' primer and a J-beta primer mix. One entry per CDR3 protein, called by TCRdb with MiXCR from the 5' RACE reads. Among approximately 800,000 distinct CDR3 sequences listed, 58% were seen once. Material for sequencing was blood. The receptors here all came from a man aged 30-40 years in good health.

This clonotype was seen a single time. Just one base apart from a much larger clone, this may be a read error. The chain combines TRBV4-3 with TRBJ2-5; D unresolved. The DNA end is more similar to TRBJ2-7, so the J call may be wrong. The CDR3 contains 13 residues. Germline values: CDR1 LGHNA, CDR2 YSLEER. CDR3 sequence: CASSQAGSHEQYF. The CDR3 DNA is TGCGCCAGCAGCCAAGCTGGCAGTCACGAGCAGTACTTC.

This chain links TRBV20-1 with TRBJ1-2, with D tentatively TRBD1 (5 bases). Per the germline V gene, CDR1 is DFQATT and CDR2 is SNEGSKA (reference sequence). With 3 bases removed from V and 5 bases from J, the gap between germline ends came to 13 bases. This CDR3 comprises 13 residues. Here the CDR3 DNA reads TGCAGTGCTAGCAGGCTGGGGGGTTATGGCTACACCTTC. As protein: CSASRLGGYGYTF.

This rearrangement joins TRBV3-1 to TRBJ2-1; no clear D. CDR1 LGHDT and CDR2 YNNKEL come from the germline V gene (reference sequence). This CDR3 comprises 12 residues. V lost 2 bases, J lost 9 bases, and 8 bases lay in between. The DNA of the CDR3 is TGTGCCAGCAGCCAAATCGGGCTTGAGCAGTTCTTC. It codes for CASSQIGLEQFF.

The V gene is TRBV15, the J gene TRBJ1-5, with a possible D match to TRBD1 (5 bases). V lost 0 bases, J lost 5 bases, and 20 bases lay in between. CDR3 length: 18 residues. In germline, CDR1 is LNHNV, CDR2 YYDKDF (reference sequence). As DNA, the CDR3 is TGTGCCACCAGCAGAGACATTGAAGCCGAGACAGTTCATCAGCCCCAGCATTTT. This codes for CATSRDIEAETVHQPQHF.

The CDR3 DNA sequence: TGTGCCAGCAGCCCCCCGGGTCGCCGAGTGGGCACTGAAGCTTTCTTT. Protein product: CASSPPGRRVGTEAFF. The rearrangement links TRBV9 to TRBJ1-1; D remains unclear. Trimming took off 4 bases at V and 4 bases at J, with 20 bases between the two ends. From germline, CDR1 is SGDLS and CDR2 YYNGEE. The CDR3 totals 16 residues.

This clonotype was observed at least ten times. This rearrangement joins TRBV30 to TRBJ2-4, with 10 nucleotides matching TRBD1. V shed 2 bases and J 8 bases; nucleotides not matched to a gene: 12. This CDR3 is built from 16 residues. The germline CDR1 and CDR2 sequences are GTSNPN and SVGIG (reference sequence). The CDR3 DNA reads TGTGCCTGGAGTTTGCCGGGACAGGGGCCTAGGGACATTCAGTACTTC. This translates into CAWSLPGQGPRDIQYF.

This chain links TRBV9 with TRBJ2-3; 9 nucleotides line up with TRBD2. The CDR3 consists of 17 residues. The germline CDR1 and CDR2 sequences are SGDLS and YYNGEE. Losses at the gene ends were 0 bases for V and 0 bases for J; bases not matched to a gene: 5. The CDR3 sequence: CASSVGASGMSTDTQYF. The CDR3 DNA sequence: TGTGCCAGCAGCGTAGGGGCTAGCGGGATGAGCACAGATACGCAGTATTTT.

The chain employs TRBV5-6 and TRBJ2-5; D may correspond to TRBD1 or TRBD2 (6 bases each). Germline loops: CDR1 SGHDT, CDR2 YYEEEE. The CDR3 sequence is 15 residues long. Trimming left V 6 bases short and J 2 bases short, with 17 bases between. The CDR3 DNA follows: TGTGCCAGCACCCGCCTCGGAGGGGGTCAAGAGACCCAGTACTTC. Amino acid sequence: CASTRLGGGQETQYF.

V gene TRBV12-5 combines with J gene TRBJ2-3; a possible D gene is TRBD1 (5 bases). V lost 7 bases and J lost 2, with 10 bases in between. Germline V lookup: CDR1 LGHNT, CDR2 FRNRAP. This CDR3 is 13 amino acids long. CDR3: CASEGRNTDTQYF. For the CDR3, the DNA is TGTGCTAGTGAGGGGCGGAACACAGATACGCAGTATTTT.

There are a few counts of this clonotype. V gene TRBV20-1 combines with J gene TRBJ2-7; perhaps D is TRBD1 or TRBD2 (5 bases each). The CDR3 length is 15 residues. The V and J ends lost 0 bases and 2 bases respectively, with 14 bases between them. Germline V gene sequence: CDR1 DFQATT, CDR2 SNEGSKA (reference sequence). CDR3 residues: CSARDGGRTPYEQYF. The CDR3 bases are TGCAGTGCTAGAGATGGGGGACGAACCCCCTACGAGCAGTACTTC.